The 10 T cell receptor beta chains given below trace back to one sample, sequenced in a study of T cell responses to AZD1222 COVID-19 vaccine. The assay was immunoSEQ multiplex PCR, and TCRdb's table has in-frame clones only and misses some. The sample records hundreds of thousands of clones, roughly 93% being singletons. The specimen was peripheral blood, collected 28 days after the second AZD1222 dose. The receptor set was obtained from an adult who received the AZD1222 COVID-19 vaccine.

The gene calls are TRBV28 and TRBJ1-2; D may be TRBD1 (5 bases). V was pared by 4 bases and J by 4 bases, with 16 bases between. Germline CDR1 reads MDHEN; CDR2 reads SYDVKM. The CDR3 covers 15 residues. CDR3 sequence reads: CASSSSWGETYGYTF. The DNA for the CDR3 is TGTGCCAGCAGTTCCAGCTGGGGGGAAACCTATGGCTACACCTTC.

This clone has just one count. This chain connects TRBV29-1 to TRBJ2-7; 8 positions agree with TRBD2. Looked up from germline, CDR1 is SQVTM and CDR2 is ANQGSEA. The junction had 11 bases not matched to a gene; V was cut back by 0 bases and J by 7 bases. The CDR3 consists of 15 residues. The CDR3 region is CSVEEAGGRGREQYF. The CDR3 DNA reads TGCAGCGTTGAAGAGGCGGGGGGACGGGGTCGGGAGCAGTACTTC.

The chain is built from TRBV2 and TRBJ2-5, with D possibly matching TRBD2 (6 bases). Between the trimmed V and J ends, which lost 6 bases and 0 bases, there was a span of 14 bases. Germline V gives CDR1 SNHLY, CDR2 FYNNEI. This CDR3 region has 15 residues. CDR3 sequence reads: CASSTGTFYQETQYF. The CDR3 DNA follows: TGTGCCAGCAGCACCGGGACTTTTTACCAAGAGACCCAGTACTTC.

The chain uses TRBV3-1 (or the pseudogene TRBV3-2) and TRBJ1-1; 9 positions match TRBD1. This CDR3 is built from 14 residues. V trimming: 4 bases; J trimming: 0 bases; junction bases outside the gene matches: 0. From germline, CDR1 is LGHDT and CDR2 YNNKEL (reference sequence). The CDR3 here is CASSRTGVNTEAFF. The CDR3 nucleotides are TGTGCCAGCAGCCGGACAGGGGTGAACACTGAAGCTTTCTTT.

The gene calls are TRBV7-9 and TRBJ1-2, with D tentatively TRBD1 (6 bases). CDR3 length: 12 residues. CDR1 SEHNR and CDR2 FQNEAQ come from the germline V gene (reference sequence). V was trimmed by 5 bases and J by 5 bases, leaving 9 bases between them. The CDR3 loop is CASSPGVYGYTF. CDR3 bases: TGTGCCAGCAGCCCAGGGGTTTATGGCTACACCTTC.

Written as DNA, the CDR3 is TGTGCCAGTACCCCCCGAGGGAAGTATGAGCAGTTCTTC. Amino acid sequence: CASTPRGKYEQFF. This chain uses TRBV19 with TRBJ2-1; possibly TRBD2 for D (5 bases). The V end was cut by 7 bases, the J end by 8 bases, with 15 bases between. The CDR3 covers 13 residues. Germline V gene lookup returns CDR1 LNHDA and CDR2 SQIVND (reference sequence).

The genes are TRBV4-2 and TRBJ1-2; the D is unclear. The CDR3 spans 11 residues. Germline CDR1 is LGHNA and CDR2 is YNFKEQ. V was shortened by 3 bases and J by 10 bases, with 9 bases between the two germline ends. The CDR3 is CASSHTEYYTF. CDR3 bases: TGTGCCAGCAGCCACACAGAGTACTACACCTTC.

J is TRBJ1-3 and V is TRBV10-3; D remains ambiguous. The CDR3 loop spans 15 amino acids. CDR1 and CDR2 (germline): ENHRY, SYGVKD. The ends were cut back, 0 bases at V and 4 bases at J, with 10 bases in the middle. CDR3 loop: CAISESGSSGNTIYF. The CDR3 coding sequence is TGTGCCATCAGTGAGTCGGGGTCCAGCGGAAACACCATATATTTT.

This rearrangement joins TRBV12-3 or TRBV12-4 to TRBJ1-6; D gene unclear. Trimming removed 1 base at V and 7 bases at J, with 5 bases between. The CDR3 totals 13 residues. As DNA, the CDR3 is TGTGCCAGCAGTTTAGACGGAAATTCACCCCTCCACTTT. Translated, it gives CASSLDGNSPLHF.

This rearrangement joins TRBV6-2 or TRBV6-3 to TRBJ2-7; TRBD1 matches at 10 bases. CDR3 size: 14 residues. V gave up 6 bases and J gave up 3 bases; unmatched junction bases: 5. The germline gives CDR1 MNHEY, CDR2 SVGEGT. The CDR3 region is CASSRDRGDYEQYF. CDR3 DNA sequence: TGTGCCAGCAGCCGGGACAGGGGCGACTACGAGCAGTACTTC.